The T cell receptor beta chain under discussion was sequenced for a study of blood T cell repertoires in COVID-19. Looking at the study overall: Whether acute or convalescent, the COVID-19 samples came from the United States, Italy and Spain. From T cells, B-cell-depleted T cells, or PBMCs came the material, which was cDNA or gDNA.

This clone was seen just once. One Seattle source followed patients from active infection through their disease course. Germline V gene lookup returns CDR1 WSHSY and CDR2 SAAADI. J gave up 3 bases and V 6 bases, and 4 bases lay outside the gene matches. This CDR3 has 14 residues. In the original workflow: For nucleated cells, counts were estimated from reference gene primer amplification. The repertoire was sequenced with immunoSEQ multiplex PCR; TCRdb's copy has only in-frame clones and lacks some. V and J calls and clone size are given by that table; D and trimming were obtained from the DNA. The sample shows over 90,000 clones, around 81% of them seen only once.

The TCR was taken from a man older than 75 with COVID-19, enrolled during active disease. The sample comprised peripheral blood. This sequence joins TRBV10-2 and TRBJ2-1; 8 nucleotides align to TRBD2. The DNA of the CDR3 is TGCGCCAGCAGACCTGCGGGGGGCTACAATGAGCAGTTCTTC. It is translated as CASRPAGGYNEQFF.